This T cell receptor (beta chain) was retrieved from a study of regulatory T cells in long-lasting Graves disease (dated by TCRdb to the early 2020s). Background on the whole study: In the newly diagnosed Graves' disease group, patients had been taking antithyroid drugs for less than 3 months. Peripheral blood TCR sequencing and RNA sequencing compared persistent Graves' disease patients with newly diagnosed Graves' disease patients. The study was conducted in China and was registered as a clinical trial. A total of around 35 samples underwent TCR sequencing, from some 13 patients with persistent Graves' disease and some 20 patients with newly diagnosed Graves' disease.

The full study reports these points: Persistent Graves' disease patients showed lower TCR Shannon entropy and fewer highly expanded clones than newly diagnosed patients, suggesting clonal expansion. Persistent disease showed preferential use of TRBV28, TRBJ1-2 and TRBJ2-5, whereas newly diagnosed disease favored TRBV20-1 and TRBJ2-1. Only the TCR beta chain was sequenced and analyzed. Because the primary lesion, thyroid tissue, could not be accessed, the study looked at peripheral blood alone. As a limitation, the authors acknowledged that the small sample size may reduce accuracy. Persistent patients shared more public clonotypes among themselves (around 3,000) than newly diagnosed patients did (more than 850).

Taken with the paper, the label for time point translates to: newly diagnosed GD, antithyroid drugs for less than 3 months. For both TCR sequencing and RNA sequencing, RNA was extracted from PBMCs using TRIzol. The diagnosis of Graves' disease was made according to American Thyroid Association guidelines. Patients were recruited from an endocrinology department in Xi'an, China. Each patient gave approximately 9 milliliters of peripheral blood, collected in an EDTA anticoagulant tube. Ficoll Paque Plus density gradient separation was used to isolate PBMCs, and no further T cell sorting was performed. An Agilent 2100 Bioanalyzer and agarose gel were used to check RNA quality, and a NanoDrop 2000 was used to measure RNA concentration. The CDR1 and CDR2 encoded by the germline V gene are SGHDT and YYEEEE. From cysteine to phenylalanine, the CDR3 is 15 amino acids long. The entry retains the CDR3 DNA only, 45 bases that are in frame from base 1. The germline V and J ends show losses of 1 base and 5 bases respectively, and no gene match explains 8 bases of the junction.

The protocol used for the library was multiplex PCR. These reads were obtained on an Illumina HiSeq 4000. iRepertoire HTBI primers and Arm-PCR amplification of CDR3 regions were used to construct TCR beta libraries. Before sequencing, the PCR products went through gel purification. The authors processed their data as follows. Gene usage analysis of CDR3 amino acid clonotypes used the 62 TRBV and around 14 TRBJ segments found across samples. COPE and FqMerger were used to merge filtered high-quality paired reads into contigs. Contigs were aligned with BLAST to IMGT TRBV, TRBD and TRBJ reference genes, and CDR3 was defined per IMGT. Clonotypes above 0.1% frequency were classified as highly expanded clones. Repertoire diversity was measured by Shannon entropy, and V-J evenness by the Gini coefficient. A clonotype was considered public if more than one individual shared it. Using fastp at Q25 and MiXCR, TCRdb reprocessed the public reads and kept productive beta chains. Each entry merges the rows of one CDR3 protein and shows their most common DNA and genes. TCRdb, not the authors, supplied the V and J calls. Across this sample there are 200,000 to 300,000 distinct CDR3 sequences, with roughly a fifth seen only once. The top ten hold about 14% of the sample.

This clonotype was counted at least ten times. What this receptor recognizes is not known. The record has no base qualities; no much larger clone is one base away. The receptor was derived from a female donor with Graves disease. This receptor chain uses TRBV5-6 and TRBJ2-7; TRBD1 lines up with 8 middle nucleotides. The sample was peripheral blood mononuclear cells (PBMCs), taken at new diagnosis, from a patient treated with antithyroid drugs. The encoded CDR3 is CASSLTGQGPDEQYF. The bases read TGTGCCAGCAGCTTGACAGGACAGGGTCCCGACGAGCAGTACTTC. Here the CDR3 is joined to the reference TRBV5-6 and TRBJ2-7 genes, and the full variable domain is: DAGVTQSPTHLIKTRGQQVTLRCSPKSGHDTVSWYQQALGQGPQFIFQYYEEEERQRGNFPDRFSGHQFPNYSSELNVNALLLGDSALYLCASSLTGQGPDEQYFGPGTRLTVT.